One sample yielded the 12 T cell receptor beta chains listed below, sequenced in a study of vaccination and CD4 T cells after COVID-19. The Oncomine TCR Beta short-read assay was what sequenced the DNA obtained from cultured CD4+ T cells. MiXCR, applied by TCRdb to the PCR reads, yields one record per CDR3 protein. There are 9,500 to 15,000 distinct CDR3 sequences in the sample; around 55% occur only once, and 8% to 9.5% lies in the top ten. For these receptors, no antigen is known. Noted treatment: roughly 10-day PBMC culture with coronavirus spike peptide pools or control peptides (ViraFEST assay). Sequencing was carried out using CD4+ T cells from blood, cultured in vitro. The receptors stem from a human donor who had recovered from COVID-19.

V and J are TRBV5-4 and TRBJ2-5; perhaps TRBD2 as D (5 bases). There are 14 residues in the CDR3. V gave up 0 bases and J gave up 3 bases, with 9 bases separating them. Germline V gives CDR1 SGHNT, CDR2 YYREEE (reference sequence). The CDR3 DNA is TGTGCCAGCAGCTTGGGGGCCGGGGAAGAGACCCAGTACTTC. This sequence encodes CASSLGAGEETQYF.

The CDR3 protein is CASSQGQGNSPLHF. As DNA, the CDR3 is TGTGCCAGCTCACAGGGACAGGGAAATTCACCCCTCCACTTT. The chain couples TRBV18 to TRBJ1-6, with 9 bases aligning to TRBD1. V was clipped by 4 bases and J by 7 bases; unmatched bases: 2. The CDR3 is 14 amino acids. CDR1 KGHSH and CDR2 LQKENI come from the germline V gene.

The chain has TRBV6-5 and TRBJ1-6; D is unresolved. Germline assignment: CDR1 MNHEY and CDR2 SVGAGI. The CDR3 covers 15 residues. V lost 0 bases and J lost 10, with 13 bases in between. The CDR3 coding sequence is TGTGCCAGCAGTTACTCCGGAGCGGAGAGGTCACCCCTCCACTTT. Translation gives CASSYSGAERSPLHF.

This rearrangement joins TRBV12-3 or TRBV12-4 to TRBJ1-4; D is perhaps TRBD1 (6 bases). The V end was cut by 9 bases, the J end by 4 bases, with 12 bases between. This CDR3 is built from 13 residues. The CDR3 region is CASAGQFNEKLFF. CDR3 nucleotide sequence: TGTGCCAGTGCCGGACAGTTTAATGAAAAACTGTTTTTT.

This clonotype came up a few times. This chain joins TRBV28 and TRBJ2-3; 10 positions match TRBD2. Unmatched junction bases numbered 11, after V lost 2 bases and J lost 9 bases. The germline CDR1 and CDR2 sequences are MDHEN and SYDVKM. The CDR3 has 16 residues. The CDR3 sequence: CASSLGLAGVPRTQYF. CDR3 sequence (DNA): TGTGCCAGCAGTTTAGGGCTAGCGGGAGTCCCGAGGACGCAGTATTTT. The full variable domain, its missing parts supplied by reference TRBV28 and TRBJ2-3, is DVKVTQSSRYLVKRTGEKVFLECVQDMDHENMFWYRQDPGLGLRLIYFSYDVKMKEKGDIPEGYSVSREKKERFSLILESASTNQTSMYLCASSLGLAGVPRTQYFGPGTRLTVL.

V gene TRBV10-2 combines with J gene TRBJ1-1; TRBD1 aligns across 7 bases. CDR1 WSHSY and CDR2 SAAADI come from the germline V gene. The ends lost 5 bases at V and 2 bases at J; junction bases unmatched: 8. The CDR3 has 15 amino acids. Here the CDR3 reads CASSQRTGANTEAFF. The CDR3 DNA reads TGCGCCAGCAGTCAACGGACAGGAGCAAACACTGAAGCTTTCTTT.

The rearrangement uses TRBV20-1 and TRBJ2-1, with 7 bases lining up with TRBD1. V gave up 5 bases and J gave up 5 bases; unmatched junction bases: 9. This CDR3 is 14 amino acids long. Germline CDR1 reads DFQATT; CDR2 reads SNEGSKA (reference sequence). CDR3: CSAFRGGQNNEQFF. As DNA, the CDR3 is TGCAGTGCTTTCAGAGGGGGACAGAACAATGAGCAGTTCTTC.

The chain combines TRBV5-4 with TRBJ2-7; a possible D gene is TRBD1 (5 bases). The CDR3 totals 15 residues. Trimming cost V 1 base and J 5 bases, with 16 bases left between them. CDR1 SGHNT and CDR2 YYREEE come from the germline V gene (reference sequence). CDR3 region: CASSLSGRKTDEQYF. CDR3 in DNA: TGTGCCAGCAGCTTGAGTGGCAGAAAGACAGACGAGCAGTACTTC.

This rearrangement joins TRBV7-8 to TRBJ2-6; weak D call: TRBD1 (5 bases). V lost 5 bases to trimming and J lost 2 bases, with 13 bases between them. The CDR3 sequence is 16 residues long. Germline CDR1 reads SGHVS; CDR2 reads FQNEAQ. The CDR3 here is CASSPTQVTGANVLTF. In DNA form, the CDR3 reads TGTGCCAGCAGCCCAACACAGGTTACTGGGGCCAACGTCCTGACTTTC.

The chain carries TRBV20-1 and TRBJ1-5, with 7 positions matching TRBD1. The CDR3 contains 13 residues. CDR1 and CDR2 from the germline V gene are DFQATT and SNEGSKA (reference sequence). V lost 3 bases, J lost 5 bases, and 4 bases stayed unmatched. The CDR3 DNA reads TGCAGTGCTAGGGGTGACAGGGATCAGCCCCAGCATTTT. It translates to CSARGDRDQPQHF.

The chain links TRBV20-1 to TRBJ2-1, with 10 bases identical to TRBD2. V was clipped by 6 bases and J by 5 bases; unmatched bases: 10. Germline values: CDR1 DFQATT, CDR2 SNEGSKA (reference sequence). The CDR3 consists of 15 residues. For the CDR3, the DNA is TGCAGTGCAATAGGGGCTAGCGGGAGAGACAATGAGCAGTTCTTC. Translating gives CSAIGASGRDNEQFF.

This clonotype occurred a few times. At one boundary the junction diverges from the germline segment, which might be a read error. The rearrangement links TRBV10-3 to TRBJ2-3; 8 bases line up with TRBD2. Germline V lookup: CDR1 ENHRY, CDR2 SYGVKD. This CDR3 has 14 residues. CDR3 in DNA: TGTGCCAGCAGTCGGGGGGGGCGCACAGATACGCAGTATTTT. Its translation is CASSRGGRTDTQYF.